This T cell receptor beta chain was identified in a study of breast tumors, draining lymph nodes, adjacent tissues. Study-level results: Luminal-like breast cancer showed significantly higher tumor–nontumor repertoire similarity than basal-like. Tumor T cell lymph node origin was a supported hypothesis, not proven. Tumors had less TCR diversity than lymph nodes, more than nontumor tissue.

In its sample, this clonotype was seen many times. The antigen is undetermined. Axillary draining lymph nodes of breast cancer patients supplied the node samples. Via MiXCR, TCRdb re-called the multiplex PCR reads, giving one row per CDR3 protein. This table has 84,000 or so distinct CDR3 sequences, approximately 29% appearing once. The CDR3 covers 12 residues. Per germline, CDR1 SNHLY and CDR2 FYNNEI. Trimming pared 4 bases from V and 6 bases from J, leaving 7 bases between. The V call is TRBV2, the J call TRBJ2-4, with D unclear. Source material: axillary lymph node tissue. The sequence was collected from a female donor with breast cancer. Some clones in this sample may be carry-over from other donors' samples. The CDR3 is CASSGTRNIQYF. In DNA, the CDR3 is TGTGCCAGCAGTGGGACGAGAAACATTCAGTACTTC.